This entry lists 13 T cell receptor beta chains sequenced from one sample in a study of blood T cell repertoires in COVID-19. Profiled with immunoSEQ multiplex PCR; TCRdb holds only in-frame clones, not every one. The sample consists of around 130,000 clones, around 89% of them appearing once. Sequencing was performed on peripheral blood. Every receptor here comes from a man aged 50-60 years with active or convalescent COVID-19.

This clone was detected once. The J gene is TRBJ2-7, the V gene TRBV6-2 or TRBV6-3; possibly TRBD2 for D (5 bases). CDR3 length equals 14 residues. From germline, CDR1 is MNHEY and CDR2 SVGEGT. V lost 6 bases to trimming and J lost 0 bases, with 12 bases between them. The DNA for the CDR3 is TGTGCCAGCAGCTTCTCCGGAGGCTCCTACGAGCAGTACTTC. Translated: CASSFSGGSYEQYF.

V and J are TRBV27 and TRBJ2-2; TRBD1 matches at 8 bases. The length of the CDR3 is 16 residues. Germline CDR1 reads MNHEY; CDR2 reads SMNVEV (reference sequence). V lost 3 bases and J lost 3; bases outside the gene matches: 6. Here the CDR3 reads CASSFQTGADTGELFF. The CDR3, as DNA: TGTGCCAGCAGTTTCCAGACAGGGGCCGACACCGGGGAGCTGTTTTTT.

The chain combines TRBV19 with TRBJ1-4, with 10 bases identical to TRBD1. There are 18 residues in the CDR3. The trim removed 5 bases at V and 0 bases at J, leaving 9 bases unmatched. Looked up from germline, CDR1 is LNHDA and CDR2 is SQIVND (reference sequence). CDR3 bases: TGTGCCAGTAGTGGGGACAGGGGACAAAGTTCAACTAATGAAAAACTGTTTTTT. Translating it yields CASSGDRGQSSTNEKLFF.

The DNA of the CDR3 is TGTGCCAGTAGTATACGACAGGGGGCGCGATCGTTTGCTGGCTACACCTTC. Its protein is CASSIRQGARSFAGYTF. The V gene is TRBV19, the J gene TRBJ1-2, with 10 bases aligning to TRBD1. J was trimmed by 7 bases and V by 2 bases; bases with no gene match: 13. The germline gives CDR1 LNHDA, CDR2 SQIVND (reference sequence). This CDR3 is 17 amino acids long.

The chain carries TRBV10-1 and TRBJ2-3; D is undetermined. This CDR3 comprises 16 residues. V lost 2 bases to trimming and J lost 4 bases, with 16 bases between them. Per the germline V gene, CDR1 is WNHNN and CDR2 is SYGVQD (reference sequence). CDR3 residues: CASSEVSSPGPDTQYF. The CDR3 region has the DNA TGCGCCAGCAGTGAGGTTTCATCCCCCGGTCCAGATACGCAGTATTTT.

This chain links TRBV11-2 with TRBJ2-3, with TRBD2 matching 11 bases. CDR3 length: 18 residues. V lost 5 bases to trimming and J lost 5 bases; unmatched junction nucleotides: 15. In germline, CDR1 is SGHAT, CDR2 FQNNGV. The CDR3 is CASSQQGFRLAGIDTQYF. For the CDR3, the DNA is TGTGCCAGCAGCCAACAGGGTTTTCGACTAGCGGGGATAGATACGCAGTATTTT.

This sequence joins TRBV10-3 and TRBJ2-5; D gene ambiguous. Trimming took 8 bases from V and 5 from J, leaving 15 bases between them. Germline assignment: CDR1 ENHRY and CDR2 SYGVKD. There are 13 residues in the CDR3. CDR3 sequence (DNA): TGTGCCATCCTTCGGTCATTACGGGAGACCCAGTACTTC. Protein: CAILRSLRETQYF.

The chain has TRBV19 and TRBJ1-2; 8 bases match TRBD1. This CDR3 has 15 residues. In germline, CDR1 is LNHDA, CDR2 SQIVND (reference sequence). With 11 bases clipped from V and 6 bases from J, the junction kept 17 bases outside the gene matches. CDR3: CAATQEARGRDGYTF. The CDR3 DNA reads TGTGCCGCGACTCAGGAGGCCAGGGGGCGCGATGGCTACACCTTC.

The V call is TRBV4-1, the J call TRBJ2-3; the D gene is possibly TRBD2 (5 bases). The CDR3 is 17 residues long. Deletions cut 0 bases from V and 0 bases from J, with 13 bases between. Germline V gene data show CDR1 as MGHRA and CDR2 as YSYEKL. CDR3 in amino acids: CASSQEFGDPSTDTQYF. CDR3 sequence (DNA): TGCGCCAGCAGCCAAGAATTCGGGGATCCTAGCACAGATACGCAGTATTTT.

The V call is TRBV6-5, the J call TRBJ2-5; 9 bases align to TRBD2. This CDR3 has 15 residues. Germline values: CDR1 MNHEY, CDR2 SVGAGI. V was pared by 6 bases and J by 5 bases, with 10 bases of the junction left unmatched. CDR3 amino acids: CASRGQLAGRETQYF. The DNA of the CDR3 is TGTGCCAGCAGAGGCCAACTAGCGGGTCGTGAGACCCAGTACTTC.

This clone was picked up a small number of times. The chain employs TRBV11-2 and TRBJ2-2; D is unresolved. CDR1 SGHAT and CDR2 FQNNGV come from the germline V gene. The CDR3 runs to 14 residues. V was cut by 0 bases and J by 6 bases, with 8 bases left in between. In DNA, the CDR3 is TGTGCCAGCAGCTTAGATCTGTTGTCCGGGGAGCTGTTTTTT. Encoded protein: CASSLDLLSGELFF.

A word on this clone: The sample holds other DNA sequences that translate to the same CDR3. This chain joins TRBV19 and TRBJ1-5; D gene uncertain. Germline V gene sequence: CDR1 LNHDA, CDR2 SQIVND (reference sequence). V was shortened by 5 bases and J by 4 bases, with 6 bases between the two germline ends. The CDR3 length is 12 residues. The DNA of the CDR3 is TGTGCCAGTAGTGGCAGTAATCAGCCCCAGCATTTT. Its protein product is CASSGSNQPQHF.

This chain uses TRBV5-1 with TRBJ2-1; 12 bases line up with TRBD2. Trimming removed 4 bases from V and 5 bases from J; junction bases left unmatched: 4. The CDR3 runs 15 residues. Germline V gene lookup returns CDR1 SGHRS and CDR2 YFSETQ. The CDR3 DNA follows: TGCGCCAGCAGCCGGACTAGCGGGGCCGACAATGAGCAGTTCTTC. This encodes CASSRTSGADNEQFF. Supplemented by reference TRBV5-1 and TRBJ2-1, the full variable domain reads KAGVTQTPRYLIKTRGQQVTLSCSPISGHRSVSWYQQTPGQGLQFLFEYFSETQRNKGNFPGRFSGRQFSNSRSEMNVSTLELGDSALYLCASSRTSGADNEQFFGPGTRLTVL.